The sample holds one count of the clone carrying this T cell receptor beta chain. The target antigen is unknown. The data derive from a study of cytomegalovirus exposure and HLA in healthy donors. The overall study: Under 85% of 398 genotyped donors fell in the Caucasian-associated ancestry cluster.

The CDR3 runs 16 residues. Germline V gene sequence: CDR1 SGDLS, CDR2 YYNGEE. Trimming removed 4 bases from V and 0 bases from J, with 17 bases in between. Both 60 Vbeta primers and 13 Jbeta primers went into the PCR. The table came from immunoSEQ multiplex PCR; TCRdb's copy has only in-frame clones and leaves some out. The table includes fewer than 120,000 clones, around 87% detected once. Each of the donors was a healthy bone marrow donor. Findings and limits, study-wide: Cytomegalovirus status was reportedly diagnosed by the classifier with high sensitivity and specificity. In presence/absence analyses, roughly uniform sequencing depth across donors was assumed.

This chain connects TRBV9 to TRBJ2-7; D perhaps matches TRBD2 (5 bases). The sample comprised PBMCs. The source of this sequence is a man in his forties in good health and CMV-seronegative. CDR3 in amino acids: CASSQGGPPSSYEQYF. DNA for the CDR3: TGTGCCAGCAGCCAAGGAGGACCGCCGAGCTCCTACGAGCAGTACTTC. The full variable domain, in which reference TRBV9 and TRBJ2-7 provide the parts outside the CDR3, is DSGVTQTPKHLITATGQRVTLRCSPRSGDLSVYWYQQSLDQGLQFLIQYYNGEERAKGNILERFSAQQFPDLHSELNLSSLELGDSALYFCASSQGGPPSSYEQYFGPGTRLTVT.